This T cell receptor beta chain appears in the sequencing data of a study of cytomegalovirus exposure and HLA in healthy donors. 13 Jbeta primers and 60 Vbeta primers were used for the PCR. Generated by immunoSEQ multiplex PCR, the TCRdb table keeps only in-frame clones and is missing some. The data show over 200,000 clones, around 80% seen once. CDR1 and CDR2 from the germline V gene are SQVTM and ANQGSEA. The V end was cut by 6 bases, the J end by 2 bases, with 14 bases between. CDR3 length: 14 residues. The sequenced material came from PBMCs. The receptor was isolated from a woman aged 55-70 years in good health and CMV-seropositive. The chain links TRBV29-1 to TRBJ2-1, with D possibly matching TRBD1 (6 bases). The CDR3 DNA reads TGCAGCGTCCCCGCCCGGGACACCTACAATGAGCAGTTCTTC. It codes for CSVPARDTYNEQFF.